The 18 T cell receptor beta chains below come from one sample, sequenced in a study of T cell repertoires in cytomegalovirus infection. TCRdb ran MiXCR on the reads and lists one entry per CDR3 protein. Of fewer than 1,000,000 distinct CDR3 sequences in the sample, around a third were seen once. Antigen specificity for these receptors is unknown. This sample comprised cultured CD8+ T cells from PBMCs, obtained from culture after CMV antigen stimulation. These receptors all stem from a human donor in good health (CMV status not recorded). Some clones in this sample may be carry-over from other donors' samples.

The chain couples TRBV10-3 to TRBJ1-5; D unclear. CDR3 length: 14 amino acids. V lost 0 bases and J lost 6, with 9 bases in between. Germline assignment: CDR1 ENHRY and CDR2 SYGVKD. CDR3 sequence (DNA): TGTGCCATCAGTGAGTCTGGCCCAGTTCAGCCCCAGCATTTT. Protein sequence: CAISESGPVQPQHF.

Regarding this clonotype: It differs at one base from a far larger clone, so likely a read error. The chain uses TRBV7-6 and TRBJ2-7, with D possibly matching TRBD2 (7 bases). The J call may be wrong; the DNA end is better matched by TRBJ2-5. The CDR3 spans 12 residues. CDR1 and CDR2 from the germline V gene are SGHVS and FNYEAQ. The CDR3 loop reads CVSSPGGETQYF. In DNA, the CDR3 is TGTGTCAGCAGCCCGGGGGGCGAGACCCAGTACTTC.

This clonotype has only a few counts. The J gene is TRBJ2-2, the V gene TRBV6-5; D might be TRBD1 (5 bases). Trimming shortened V by 6 bases and J by 6 bases, and 14 bases separated the two germline ends. This CDR3 contains 14 residues. Germline V lookup: CDR1 MNHEY, CDR2 SVGAGI. CDR3 DNA: TGTGCCAGCAGCACAGGTTCACTCGCCGGGGAGCTGTTTTTT. Amino acids: CASSTGSLAGELFF.

This clonotype appeared many times. The chain recombines TRBV12-3 or TRBV12-4 with TRBJ1-1; no clear D gene. The length of the CDR3 is 14 residues. The V gene lost 3 bases and the J gene lost 1 base, with 9 bases spanning the gap. CDR3 DNA: TGTGCCAGCAGTTTTTTCGGGGAGAACACTGAAGCTTTCTTT. Translating it yields CASSFFGENTEAFF.

This clonotype was seen only a few times. The CDR3 here is CASGPKASRVPQHF. CDR3 sequence (DNA): TGTGCTAGTGGTCCAAAGGCCAGCCGAGTGCCCCAGCATTTT. The chain employs TRBV12-5 and TRBJ1-5; no definite D call. Germline loops: CDR1 LGHNT, CDR2 FRNRAP. The V end was cut by 5 bases, the J end by 9 bases, with 17 bases between. The CDR3 covers 14 residues.

This chain connects TRBV19 to TRBJ1-1; the D is unclear. CDR3 length equals 14 residues. Per the germline V gene, CDR1 is LNHDA and CDR2 is SQIVND (reference sequence). Trimming removed 11 bases at V and 1 base at J, with 17 bases between. This chain's CDR3 is CAGVTPGRNTEAFF. DNA for the CDR3: TGTGCCGGTGTAACCCCGGGGAGGAACACTGAAGCTTTCTTT.

This clonotype was seen at least ten times. The V and J genes are TRBV7-2 and TRBJ2-7; D unresolved. CDR1 is SGHTA, CDR2 FQGNSA, per germline. Trimming pared 1 base from V and 6 bases from J, leaving 13 bases between. The CDR3 runs 14 residues. The CDR3 bases are TGTGCCAGCAGCTTAGGGGCGAGAGCAGGCGAGCAGTACTTC. Translating it yields CASSLGARAGEQYF.

The chain carries TRBV14 and TRBJ2-5, with D unresolved. V lost 0 bases and J 2 bases, leaving 16 bases between the germline ends. This CDR3 is 17 amino acids long. In germline, CDR1 is SGHDN, CDR2 FVKESK. The CDR3 sequence is CASSQDFIVAQQETQYF. CDR3 in DNA: TGTGCCAGCAGCCAAGATTTTATAGTGGCACAACAAGAGACCCAGTACTTC. Using reference TRBV14 and TRBJ2-5 for the parts outside the CDR3, the full variable domain is EAGVTQFPSHSVIEKGQTVTLRCDPISGHDNLYWYRRVMGKEIKFLLHFVKESKQDESGMPNNRFLAERTGGTYSTLKVQPAELEDSGVYFCASSQDFIVAQQETQYFGPGTRLLVL.

A few counts support this clonotype. The CDR3 DNA reads TGTGCCAGCAAAAACCAGATGTCCTACGAGCAGTACTTC. It codes for CASKNQMSYEQYF. The chain joins TRBV2 to TRBJ2-7; no reliable D call. This CDR3 has 13 residues. Germline CDR1 reads SNHLY; CDR2 reads FYNNEI. Deletions cut 7 bases from V and 1 base from J, with 11 bases between. The variable domain in full, completed from reference TRBV2 and TRBJ2-7, reads EPEVTQTPSHQVTQMGQEVILRCVPISNHLYFYWYRQILGQKVEFLVSFYNNEISEKSEIFDDQFSVERPDGSNFTLKIRSTKLEDSAMYFCASKNQMSYEQYFGPGTRLTVT.

This clonotype occurred a few times. This chain connects TRBV4-1 to TRBJ1-1; tentative D call: TRBD1 (5 bases). In germline, CDR1 is MGHRA, CDR2 YSYEKL. This CDR3 has 15 residues. The ends were cut back, 2 bases at V and 4 bases at J, with 14 bases in the middle. CDR3 sequence: CASSQPGLGGTEAFF. CDR3 in DNA: TGCGCCAGCAGCCAACCGGGGCTGGGCGGCACTGAAGCTTTCTTT.

The CDR3 nucleotides read TGTGCCAGCACTGAGGTTGGGTGGGGCTACACCTTC. It translates to CASTEVGWGYTF. The chain combines TRBV6-1 with TRBJ1-2; D is ambiguous. CDR1 and CDR2 (germline): MNHNS, SASEGT. The CDR3 length is 12 residues. The germline V and J ends were trimmed by 7 bases and 8 bases, with 14 bases remaining between them.

The CDR3 loop is CSAWAETYEKLFF. CDR3 DNA: TGCAGCGCCTGGGCAGAGACTTATGAAAAACTGTTTTTT. The chain joins TRBV29-1 to TRBJ1-4; D call uncertain. Trimming stripped 7 bases from V and 6 bases from J, with 15 bases between. There are 13 residues in the CDR3. Germline V gene lookup returns CDR1 SQVTM and CDR2 ANQGSEA. Full variable domain (remainder filled in from reference TRBV29-1 and TRBJ1-4): SAVISQKPSRDICQRGTSLTIQCQVDSQVTMMFWYRQQPGQSLTLIATANQGSEATYESGFVIDKFPISRPNLTFSTLTVSNMSPEDSSIYLCSAWAETYEKLFFGSGTQLSVL.

This clonotype was observed a few times. The rearrangement joins TRBV5-1 to TRBJ2-2; no definite D call. V lost 3 bases and J 6 bases, leaving 6 bases between the germline ends. Germline V gives CDR1 SGHRS, CDR2 YFSETQ. The CDR3 is 12 residues long. The CDR3 loop reads CASSSRAGELFF. DNA for the CDR3: TGCGCCAGCAGCTCTCGGGCCGGGGAGCTGTTTTTT.

The rearrangement uses TRBV4-1 and TRBJ2-1; TRBD1 agrees at 9 bases. CDR1 is MGHRA, CDR2 YSYEKL, per germline. This CDR3 has 16 amino acids. The trim removed 1 base at V and 4 bases at J, leaving 5 bases unmatched. The CDR3 loop reads CASSQAAGQGYNEQFF. CDR3 sequence (DNA): TGCGCCAGCAGCCAAGCAGCCGGACAGGGGTACAATGAGCAGTTCTTC.

This clonotype came up a few times. The chain is built from TRBV7-4 and TRBJ2-2, with D perhaps TRBD2 (7 bases). This CDR3 comprises 15 residues. CDR1 is SGHVT and CDR2 is SQSDAQ in the germline V gene. The germline V and J ends were trimmed by 5 bases and 3 bases, with 13 bases remaining between them. The CDR3 coding sequence is TGTGCCAGCAGCACTACAGGGAGGGACACCGGGGAGCTGTTTTTT. The encoded protein is CASSTTGRDTGELFF.

This clonotype has a count of ten or more. The chain recombines TRBV6-2 or TRBV6-3 with TRBJ2-1, with D tentatively TRBD2 (5 bases). Germline V gives CDR1 MNHEY, CDR2 SVGEGT. This CDR3 spans 15 amino acids. V lost 7 bases to trimming and J lost 2 bases, with 15 bases between them. Here the CDR3 DNA reads TGTGCCAGCAACCCGGGGAGCTTGGCCTACAATGAGCAGTTCTTC. This gives the protein CASNPGSLAYNEQFF.

This clonotype was picked up many times. V and J are TRBV27 and TRBJ2-7; 9 nucleotides match TRBD1. The ends lost 2 bases at V and 1 base at J; junction bases unmatched: 0. Germline CDR1 and CDR2: MNHEY and SMNVEV (reference sequence). This CDR3 has 14 residues. CDR3 loop: CASSLDRGSYEQYF. CDR3 nucleotides: TGTGCCAGCAGTTTAGACAGGGGGTCCTACGAGCAGTACTTC.

This rearrangement joins TRBV4-1 to TRBJ1-6, with D perhaps TRBD1 (5 bases). V lost 8 bases and J lost 11, with 7 bases in between. The CDR3 spans 10 residues. CDR1 and CDR2 (germline): MGHRA, YSYEKL. CDR3 in DNA: TGCGCCAGCGGGGGTGCACCCCTCCACTTT. Protein product: CASGGAPLHF.